These 14 T cell receptor beta chains were sequenced from one sample in a study of breast tumors, draining lymph nodes, adjacent tissues. One entry per CDR3 protein results from TCRdb running MiXCR on the multiplex PCR reads. In the table there are some 200,000 distinct CDR3 sequences, 31% of which are singletons. Breast cancer patients provided tissue from their axillary draining lymph nodes. Input material: axillary lymph node tissue. These receptors all come from a female donor with breast cancer. Some clones in this sample may be carry-over from other donors' samples.

This clonotype was counted at least ten times. The chain has TRBV12-5 and TRBJ2-1; D is uncertain. Trimming stripped 7 bases from V and 0 bases from J, with 7 bases between. Germline V gene data show CDR1 as LGHNT and CDR2 as FRNRAP. The CDR3 length is 13 residues. For the CDR3, the DNA is TGTGCTAGTGATCAAAGCTCCTACAATGAGCAGTTCTTC. It codes for CASDQSSYNEQFF.

The chain has TRBV9 and TRBJ2-3, with 11 positions matching TRBD2. The length of the CDR3 is 17 residues. Germline V gives CDR1 SGDLS, CDR2 YYNGEE. The junction had 13 bases not matched to a gene; V was cut back by 2 bases and J by 8 bases. The DNA for the CDR3 is TGTGCCAGCAGCGTCGCCGGTAGCGGGGGGGCCATGGCTACGCAGTATTTT. It codes for CASSVAGSGGAMATQYF.

This clonotype was picked up many times. The V gene is TRBV19, the J gene TRBJ2-7, with D uncertain. Looked up from germline, CDR1 is LNHDA and CDR2 is SQIVND (reference sequence). The CDR3 has 13 residues. V lost 11 bases and J lost 7, with 21 bases in between. The DNA of the CDR3 is TGTGCCTCCTCCGGCAAAACCCTATTAGAGCAGTACTTC. It yields the protein CASSGKTLLEQYF.

This clonotype showed up just once. The chain employs TRBV28 and TRBJ2-3, with D possibly TRBD1 on 5 matching bases. Between the trimmed V and J ends, which lost 7 bases and 6 bases, there was a span of 17 bases. This CDR3 is 14 amino acids long. Germline-derived CDR1 and CDR2 are MDHEN and SYDVKM. CDR3 bases: TGTGCCAGCACCTGGGGCCCCAGGTTTGATACGCAGTATTTT. As protein: CASTWGPRFDTQYF.

The chain couples TRBV30 to TRBJ1-3; perhaps TRBD1 as D (6 bases). CDR3 size: 17 residues. The V and J ends lost 7 bases and 0 bases respectively, with 22 bases between them. Germline V CDR1 and CDR2: GTSNPN, SVGIG (reference sequence). The CDR3 region is CAYQGHDEPRSGNTIYF. For the CDR3, the DNA is TGTGCCTATCAGGGACACGACGAGCCCCGCTCTGGAAACACCATATATTTT.

In the case of this clonotype: The junction departs from germline at one end; a sequencing error may be responsible. This CDR3 is CASSWKGRGQGAQETQHF. As DNA, the CDR3 is TGTGCCAGCAGTTGGAAGGGCCGGGGCCAGGGGGCCCAAGAGACCCAGCACTTC. The chain employs TRBV6-1 and TRBJ2-5; 8 bases map to TRBD1. Germline CDR1 reads MNHNS; CDR2 reads SASEGT. The CDR3 has 18 residues.

To note about this clonotype: The junction differs from germline at one of its ends, possibly a read error. The chain joins TRBV7-8 to TRBJ2-3; 15 positions match TRBD2. This CDR3 comprises 17 residues. CDR1 is SGHVS, CDR2 FQNEAQ, per germline. CDR3 sequence: CASSLRTSGRGTDPQYF. The CDR3 DNA reads as TGTGCCAGCAGCCTCAGGACTAGCGGGAGGGGGACAGATCCGCAGTATTTT.

A word on this clonotype: One junction end does not reproduce the germline sequence, and a read error may be involved. The CDR3 here is CSVTTGSSPLHF. CDR3 bases: TGCAGTGTTACCACAGGGTCCTCACCCCTCCACTTC. The gene calls are TRBV20-1 and TRBJ1-6; maybe TRBD1 (6 bases). CDR1 and CDR2 from the germline V gene are DFQATT and SNEGSKA (reference sequence). The CDR3 contains 12 residues.

In this sample, this clonotype turned up a few times. This rearrangement joins TRBV2 to TRBJ1-1; tentatively, D is TRBD1 (6 bases). Germline CDR1 and CDR2: SNHLY and FYNNEI. V was trimmed by 5 bases and J by 1 base, leaving 17 bases between them. The CDR3 totals 16 residues. The CDR3 reads CASSMDSPGGNTEAFF. The CDR3 DNA follows: TGTGCCAGCAGTATGGACAGCCCGGGTGGGAACACTGAAGCTTTCTTT. The variable domain in full, completed from reference TRBV2 and TRBJ1-1, reads EPEVTQTPSHQVTQMGQEVILRCVPISNHLYFYWYRQILGQKVEFLVSFYNNEISEKSEIFDDQFSVERPDGSNFTLKIRSTKLEDSAMYFCASSMDSPGGNTEAFFGQGTRLTVV.

V gene TRBV29-1 combines with J gene TRBJ2-5; D is unclear. The CDR3 loop spans 12 amino acids. CDR1 is SQVTM and CDR2 is ANQGSEA in the germline V gene. CDR3 loop: CSYSGPQETQYF. CDR3 in DNA: TGCAGTTACTCCGGGCCCCAAGAGACCCAGTACTTC. The whole variable domain, filled in from reference TRBV29-1 and TRBJ2-5, reads SAVISQKPSRDICQRGTSLTIQCQVDSQVTMMFWYRQQPGQSLTLIATANQGSEATYESGFVIDKFPISRPNLTFSTLTVSNMSPEDSSIYLCSYSGPQETQYFGPGTRLLVL.

The sample holds many counts of this clonotype. The rearrangement joins TRBV7-9 to TRBJ2-5; 7 positions agree with TRBD1. V trimming: 0 bases; J trimming: 0 bases; junction bases outside the gene matches: 1. The V gene's germline CDR1 is SEHNR and CDR2 FQNEAQ (reference sequence). This CDR3 is 15 amino acids long. CDR3 sequence (DNA): TGTGCCAGCAGCTTAGCGGGACAGAACCAAGAGACCCAGTACTTC. Translated, it gives CASSLAGQNQETQYF.

This sequence joins TRBV25-1 and TRBJ1-6; D not certain. V was pared by 4 bases and J by 7 bases, with 11 bases between. The CDR3 totals 14 residues. The germline gives CDR1 MGHDK, CDR2 SYGVNS. In DNA, the CDR3 is TGTGCCAGCAGTGCTAGAGAAAGAAATTCACCCCTCCACTTT. Residues: CASSARERNSPLHF.

The chain is built from TRBV4-1 and TRBJ2-7; 12 bases are shared with TRBD1. V lost 0 bases and J lost 7; bases outside the gene matches: 10. The CDR3 sequence is 17 residues long. CDR1 and CDR2 (germline): MGHRA, YSYEKL. The CDR3 sequence is CASSQDPPGQGAKEQYF. The CDR3 region has the DNA TGCGCCAGCAGCCAAGATCCACCGGGACAGGGGGCGAAGGAGCAGTACTTC.

This clonotype was seen repeatedly, ten times or more. The chain has TRBV5-1 and TRBJ2-1; TRBD2 is a possible D gene (6 bases). The CDR3 loop spans 13 amino acids. Germline lookup yields CDR1 SGHRS and CDR2 YFSETQ. V lost 0 bases and J lost 9, with 10 bases in between. The CDR3: CASSLAGGIEQFF. For the CDR3, the DNA is TGCGCCAGCAGCTTGGCCGGAGGGATTGAGCAGTTCTTC. Full variable domain (remainder filled in from reference TRBV5-1 and TRBJ2-1): KAGVTQTPRYLIKTRGQQVTLSCSPISGHRSVSWYQQTPGQGLQFLFEYFSETQRNKGNFPGRFSGRQFSNSRSEMNVSTLELGDSALYLCASSLAGGIEQFFGPGTRLTVL.